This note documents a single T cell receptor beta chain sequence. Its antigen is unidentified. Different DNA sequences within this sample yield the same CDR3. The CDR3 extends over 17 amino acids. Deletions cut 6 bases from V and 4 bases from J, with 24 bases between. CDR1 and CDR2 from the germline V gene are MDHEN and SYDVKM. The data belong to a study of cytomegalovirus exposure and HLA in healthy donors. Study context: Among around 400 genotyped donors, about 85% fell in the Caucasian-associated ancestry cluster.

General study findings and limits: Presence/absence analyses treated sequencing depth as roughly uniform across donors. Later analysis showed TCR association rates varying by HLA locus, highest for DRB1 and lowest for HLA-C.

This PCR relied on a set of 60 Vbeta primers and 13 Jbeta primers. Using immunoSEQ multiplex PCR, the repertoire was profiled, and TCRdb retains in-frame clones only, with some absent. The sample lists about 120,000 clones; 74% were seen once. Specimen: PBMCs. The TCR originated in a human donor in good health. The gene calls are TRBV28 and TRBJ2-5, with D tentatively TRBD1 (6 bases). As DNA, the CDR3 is TGTGCCAGCAGCCTACTCGGCGGAACAGGGATGCGAGAGACCCAGTACTTC. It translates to CASSLLGGTGMRETQYF.